These 10 T cell receptor beta chains came from one sample sequenced in a study of shared clonotypes between healthy human individuals (dated by TCRdb to 2018 to 2021). Library preparation was by the immunoSEQ multiplex PCR assay. Here the immuneACCESS table is served through TCRdb, limited to in-frame sequences with V and J called. Missing clones are a known gap in these copies; in checked studies unresolved V genes cover under half, and the rest lacks a known reason. The sample includes about 1 million clones, with about 80% observed a single time. The top ten clonotypes cover 0.52% of the sample. The source material was memory CD4+ T cells from PBMCs. The cell subset or site label of this sample denotes: CD45RA-negative fraction. These receptors were obtained from a man between 18 and 29 years old in good health. Some clones in this sample may be carry-over from other donors' samples.

The gene calls are TRBV6-5 and TRBJ1-2, with D uncertain. The CDR3 has 13 amino acids. Trimming left V 7 bases short and J 6 bases short, with 15 bases between. Germline V gene lookup returns CDR1 MNHEY and CDR2 SVGAGI. In DNA form, the CDR3 reads TGTGCCAGCAAGTTTATCGGGGAGGATGGCTACACCTTC. Its translation is CASKFIGEDGYTF.

CDR3 amino acids: CASSLGPFEKLFF. As DNA, the CDR3 is TGTGCCAGCAGCTTAGGCCCCTTCGAAAAACTGTTTTTT. The chain is built from TRBV7-2 and TRBJ1-4; no clear D gene. V was cut by 1 base and J by 8 bases, with 8 bases left in between. Per germline, CDR1 SGHTA and CDR2 FQGNSA. The CDR3 sequence is 13 residues long.

The chain uses TRBV28 and TRBJ1-5; no clear D. The CDR3 consists of 16 residues. Deletions cut 5 bases from V and 1 base from J, with 15 bases between. Germline V lookup: CDR1 MDHEN, CDR2 SYDVKM. CDR3 bases: TGTGCCAGCAGTCCTAGGCACATAGGAAGCAATCAGCCCCAGCATTTT. The encoded protein is CASSPRHIGSNQPQHF.

J is TRBJ1-1 and V is TRBV28; no reliable D call. The V end was cut by 7 bases, the J end by 9 bases, with 12 bases between. CDR3 length: 11 amino acids. Looked up from germline, CDR1 is MDHEN and CDR2 is SYDVKM. The CDR3 DNA sequence: TGTGCCAGCATTCGAGGGCTACAAGCTTTCTTT. Its protein is CASIRGLQAFF.

The chain employs TRBV18 and TRBJ1-5; 12 nucleotides agree with TRBD1. Per germline, CDR1 KGHSH and CDR2 LQKENI. Trimming took 2 bases from V and 9 from J; bases not matched to a gene: 5. The CDR3 is made up of 15 amino acids. In DNA, the CDR3 is TGTGCCAGCTCACCAACCGGGACAGGGGGCGGGCCCCAGCATTTT. It yields the protein CASSPTGTGGGPQHF.

V gene TRBV6-5 combines with J gene TRBJ2-3, with unresolved D. The CDR3 loop spans 14 amino acids. Trimming stripped 6 bases from V and 2 bases from J, with 12 bases between. The V gene's germline CDR1 is MNHEY and CDR2 SVGAGI. For the CDR3, the DNA is TGTGCCAGCAGGCCCGGGCCCCACACAGATACGCAGTATTTT. Translation: CASRPGPHTDTQYF.

The chain couples TRBV5-1 to TRBJ2-2; possible D gene TRBD2, 5 bases. The CDR3 totals 13 residues. With 3 bases removed from V and 4 bases from J, the gap between germline ends came to 7 bases. From germline, CDR1 is SGHRS and CDR2 YFSETQ. The CDR3 protein is CASSWTFTGELFF. The CDR3, as DNA: TGCGCCAGCAGCTGGACTTTCACCGGGGAGCTGTTTTTT. Supplemented by reference TRBV5-1 and TRBJ2-2, the full variable domain reads KAGVTQTPRYLIKTRGQQVTLSCSPISGHRSVSWYQQTPGQGLQFLFEYFSETQRNKGNFPGRFSGRQFSNSRSEMNVSTLELGDSALYLCASSWTFTGELFFGEGSRLTVL.

This rearrangement joins TRBV4-2 to TRBJ2-1; the match to TRBD2 covers 12 bases. The V gene end was trimmed by 0 bases and the J gene end by 6 bases; junction bases not matched to a gene: 3. In germline, CDR1 is LGHNA, CDR2 YNFKEQ. The CDR3 sequence is 16 residues long. CDR3 loop: CASSQEASGRANEQFF. The DNA for the CDR3 is TGTGCCAGCAGCCAAGAGGCTAGCGGGAGGGCCAATGAGCAGTTCTTC.

CDR3 residues: CATSTPGRGSNTGELFF. The DNA of the CDR3 is TGTGCCACCAGCACCCCGGGGCGGGGGTCGAACACCGGGGAGCTGTTTTTT. V gene TRBV15 combines with J gene TRBJ2-2; 7 nucleotides align to TRBD2. The CDR3 length is 17 residues. The trim removed 4 bases at V and 0 bases at J, leaving 8 bases unmatched. Germline V gives CDR1 LNHNV, CDR2 YYDKDF (reference sequence).

In DNA, the CDR3 is TGTGCCAGCTCACCAGCAATAGCGGGAGTAACAGATACGCAGTATTTT. Protein: CASSPAIAGVTDTQYF. The rearrangement uses TRBV18 and TRBJ2-3; 9 bases are shared with TRBD2. V dropped 2 bases and J dropped 3; count of bases not matched to a gene: 6. The length of the CDR3 is 16 residues. CDR1 and CDR2 (germline): KGHSH, LQKENI.